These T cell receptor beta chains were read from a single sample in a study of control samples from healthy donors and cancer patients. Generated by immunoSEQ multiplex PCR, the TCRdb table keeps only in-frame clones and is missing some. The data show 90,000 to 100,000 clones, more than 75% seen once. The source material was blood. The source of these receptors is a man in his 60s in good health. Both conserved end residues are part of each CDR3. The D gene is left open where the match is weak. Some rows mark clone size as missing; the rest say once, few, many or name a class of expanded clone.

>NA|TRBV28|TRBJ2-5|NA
TGTGCCAGCAGCTCTGTACAAGAGACCCAGTACTTC
CASSSVQETQYF
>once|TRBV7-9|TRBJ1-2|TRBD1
TGTGCCAGCAGCTCGGACAGGGGGAGTAACTATGGCTACACCTTC
CASSSDRGSNYGYTF
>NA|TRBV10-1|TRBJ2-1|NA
TGCGCCAGCAGTGAGTCACTAGCCGGCAATGAGCAGTTCTTC
CASSESLAGNEQFF
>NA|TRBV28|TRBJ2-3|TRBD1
TGTGCCAGCAGCGCCGGGACAGGGGCTACAGATACGCAGTATTTT
CASSAGTGATDTQYF
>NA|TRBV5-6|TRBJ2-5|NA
TGTGCCAGCAGCTTAGCCAGGGGCAGCAAAGAGACCCAGTACTTC
CASSLARGSKETQYF
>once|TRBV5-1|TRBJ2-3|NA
TGCGCCAGCAGCTTGGCGACTCTAACGGGGGATACGCAGTATTTT
CASSLATLTGDTQYF
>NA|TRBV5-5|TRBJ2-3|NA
TGTGCCAGCAGCTTGGGTCCGATCGGGACAGATACGCAGTATTTT
CASSLGPIGTDTQYF
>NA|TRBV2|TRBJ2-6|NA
TGTGCCAGCAGTGTGGCTTCTTCTGGGGCCAACGTCCTGACTTTC
CASSVASSGANVLTF
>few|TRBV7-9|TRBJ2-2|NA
TGTGCCATTTCGACCGAGGGCAGGGTCTGGACCGGGGAGCTGTTTTTT
CAISTEGRVWTGELFF
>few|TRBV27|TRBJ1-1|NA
TGTGCCAGCAGTTTATCTTCCTCGGGAGCTCGCACTGAAGCTTTCTTT
CASSLSSSGARTEAFF
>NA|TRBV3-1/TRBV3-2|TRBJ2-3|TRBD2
TGTGCCAGCCGCGGGGGAGGCATCACAGATACGCAGTATTTT
CASRGGGITDTQYF
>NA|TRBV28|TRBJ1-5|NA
TGTGCCAGCAGTTTATACAGGGCCGGACAGCCCCAGCATTTT
CASSLYRAGQPQHF
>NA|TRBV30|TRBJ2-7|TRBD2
TGTGCCTGTCATAGCGGGGGGCGACAGTACTTC
CACHSGGRQYF
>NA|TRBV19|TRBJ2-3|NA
TGTGCCAGTAGTATAGGGTACACCGCCGGGGGAGATACGCAGTATTTT
CASSIGYTAGGDTQYF
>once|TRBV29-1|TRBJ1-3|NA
TGCAGCGTTGAAGGGACAGCATTCTCTGGAAACACCATATATTTT
CSVEGTAFSGNTIYF
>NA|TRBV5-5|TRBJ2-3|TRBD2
TGTGCCAGCAGCCCCGCTAGCGGAAGAAACCTAGATACGCAGTATTTT
CASSPASGRNLDTQYF
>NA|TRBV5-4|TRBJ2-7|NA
TGTGCCAGCAGCTTACCTAATGGCGAGCAGTACTTC
CASSLPNGEQYF
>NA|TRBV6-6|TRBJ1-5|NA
TGTGCCAGCAGTTACAGGGCCCCTTATAGCAATCAGCCCCAGCATTTT
CASSYRAPYSNQPQHF
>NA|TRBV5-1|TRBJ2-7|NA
TGCGCCAGCAGCTTGGAGCCAGCGGCCTACGAGCAGTACTTC
CASSLEPAAYEQYF
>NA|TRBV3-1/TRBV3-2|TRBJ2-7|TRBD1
TGTGCCAGCAGCCAAAGGTGGACAGGGTCCTACGAGCAGTACTTC
CASSQRWTGSYEQYF
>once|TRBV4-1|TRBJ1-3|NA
TGCGCCAGCAGCCAGGGGAGGGGGGGCGTTGGAAACACCATATATTTT
CASSQGRGGVGNTIYF
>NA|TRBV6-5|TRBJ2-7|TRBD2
TGTGCCAGCAGTACTAGCGGGAGTGCCTACGAGCAGTACTTC
CASSTSGSAYEQYF
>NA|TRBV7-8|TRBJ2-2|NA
TGTGCCAGCAGCCAGACCGCTCCGAACACCGGGGAGCTGTTTTTT
CASSQTAPNTGELFF
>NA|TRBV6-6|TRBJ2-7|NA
TGTGCCAGCAGTTACATTCATACCCCCTACGAGCAGTACTTC
CASSYIHTPYEQYF
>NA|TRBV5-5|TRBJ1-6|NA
TGTGCCAGCAGCTTAGTTTTGGGACGGGATAATTCACCCCTCCACTTT
CASSLVLGRDNSPLHF